These T cell receptor beta chains were read from a single sample in a study of control samples from healthy donors and cancer patients. Data came from immunoSEQ multiplex PCR; TCRdb stores just in-frame clones and leaves some out. The repertoire holds about 150,000 clones, about 94% seen once, with 5.5% to 6% in the top ten. The sequenced sample was blood. The receptors here all came from a man in his forties in good health. Each CDR3 is given with its conserved first and last residue. D genes are given only for firm matches. Only some rows state a clone size, as once, few, many or a class for expanded clones.

v_gene	d_gene	abundance	j_gene	CDR3aa	CDR3nt
TRBV5-1	-	-	TRBJ1-5	CASSLGAGQPQHF	TGCGCCAGCAGCTTGGGGGCGGGACAGCCCCAGCATTTT
TRBV11-2	TRBD2	-	TRBJ2-7	CASSFGLAGGLYEQYF	TGTGCCAGCAGCTTTGGACTAGCGGGGGGGCTGTACGAGCAGTACTTC
TRBV19	-	once	TRBJ2-7	CASSIDPSYEQYF	TGTGCCAGTAGTATAGATCCGAGCTACGAGCAGTACTTC
TRBV5-1	TRBD1	-	TRBJ1-2	CASSLGITGVNGYTF	TGCGCCAGCAGCTTGGGAATCACAGGGGTTAACGGCTACACCTTC
TRBV15	-	-	TRBJ1-5	CATSRPHQPQHF	TGTGCCACCAGCAGACCCCATCAGCCCCAGCATTTT
TRBV4-1	-	-	TRBJ1-1	CASSQATQGSSTEAFF	TGCGCCAGCAGCCAAGCAACCCAGGGCTCTAGCACTGAAGCTTTCTTT
TRBV24-1	TRBD1	-	TRBJ2-3	CATSDLGQGADTQYF	TGTGCCACCAGTGATTTGGGACAGGGGGCAGATACGCAGTATTTT
TRBV24-1	-	-	TRBJ1-4	CATRRSQGINEKLFF	TGTGCCACCAGACGATCACAGGGTATTAATGAAAAACTGTTTTTT
TRBV2	TRBD1	-	TRBJ2-2	CASSVRTGVGELFF	TGTGCCAGCAGTGTCCGGACAGGGGTAGGGGAGCTGTTTTTT
TRBV27	-	-	TRBJ2-3	CASSLQGRTDTQYF	TGTGCCAGCAGTTTACAGGGAAGGACAGATACGCAGTATTTT
TRBV27	TRBD2	-	TRBJ2-7	CASSLGLAGGTYEQYF	TGTGCCAGCAGTTTAGGACTAGCGGGGGGAACCTACGAGCAGTACTTC
TRBV28	-	-	TRBJ1-5	CASSLGGKRGNQPQHF	TGTGCCAGCAGTTTAGGGGGGAAGAGGGGCAATCAGCCCCAGCATTTT
TRBV27	TRBD1	-	TRBJ1-6	CASSLWQGAGSPLHF	TGTGCCAGCAGTTTGTGGCAGGGGGCGGGATCACCCCTCCACTTT
TRBV5-4	TRBD2	-	TRBJ2-7	CASSLGTSGYEQYF	TGTGCCAGCAGCTTGGGGACTAGCGGCTACGAGCAGTACTTC
TRBV4-3	-	-	TRBJ1-2	CASSQDSGNHYGYTF	TGCGCCAGCAGCCAAGATTCAGGGAACCACTATGGCTACACCTTC
TRBV6-5	-	-	TRBJ1-3	CAVGTGGSGNTIYF	TGTGCCGTGGGGACGGGCGGATCTGGAAACACCATATATTTT
TRBV6-2/TRBV6-3	-	-	TRBJ2-1	CASSYNGGGGQFF	TGTGCCAGCAGTTACAACGGGGGAGGGGGGCAGTTCTTC
TRBV27	TRBD2	-	TRBJ2-1	CASSLYSLGLAGEGEQFF	TGTGCCAGCAGTTTATATTCGTTGGGACTAGCGGGGGAGGGTGAGCAGTTCTTC
TRBV5-1	-	-	TRBJ2-5	CASSLGSVLEETQYF	TGCGCCAGCAGCTTGGGTAGCGTACTTGAAGAGACCCAGTACTTC
TRBV21-1	-	-	TRBJ2-4	CASSPGGRGLAKNIQYF	TGTGCCAGCAGCCCCGGGGGTAGGGGACTAGCCAAAAACATTCAGTACTTC
TRBV7-9	TRBD1	-	TRBJ1-6	CASSRDRNSSYNSPLHF	TGTGCCAGCAGCCGGGACAGGAACAGCTCCTATAATTCACCCCTCCACTTT
TRBV6-5	-	-	TRBJ1-6	CASRIDRNSPLHF	TGTGCCAGCAGAATAGACAGGAATTCACCCCTCCACTTT
TRBV7-9	-	-	TRBJ1-3	CASRQGEFRNTIYF	TGTGCCAGCAGACAAGGAGAATTTCGAAACACCATATATTTT
TRBV2	-	-	TRBJ1-5	CASSDEGNQPQHF	TGTGCCAGCAGTGACGAAGGCAATCAGCCCCAGCATTTT
TRBV27	-	-	TRBJ2-2	CASSQIQDANTGELFF	TGTGCCAGCAGTCAGATACAGGACGCGAACACCGGGGAGCTGTTTTTT
TRBV5-1	TRBD2	-	TRBJ2-3	CASSSLAGGRGDTQYF	TGCGCCAGCAGCTCACTAGCGGGGGGCCGGGGAGATACGCAGTATTTT
TRBV6-5	-	-	TRBJ2-7	CASGPRFEQYF	TGTGCCAGCGGCCCACGTTTCGAGCAGTACTTC
TRBV14	-	once	TRBJ2-7	CASSRGAGGYEQYF	TGTGCCAGCAGCCGGGGGGCAGGTGGCTACGAGCAGTACTTC
TRBV2	-	-	TRBJ2-7	CASIRGYEQYF	TGTGCCAGCATTAGGGGCTACGAGCAGTACTTC
TRBV10-2	TRBD1	-	TRBJ2-7	CASSEADRGSYEQYF	TGCGCCAGCAGTGAGGCGGACAGGGGTTCCTACGAGCAGTACTTC
TRBV5-6	-	-	TRBJ1-2	CASRGRRDNNYGYTF	TGTGCCAGCAGGGGTCGCCGGGACAACAACTATGGCTACACCTTC
TRBV4-1	-	-	TRBJ1-1	CASSQDPAGLNTEAFF	TGCGCCAGCAGCCAAGATCCCGCAGGGCTGAACACTGAAGCTTTCTTT
TRBV2	TRBD1	-	TRBJ1-1	CADRQGERNTEAFF	TGTGCCGATAGGCAGGGGGAAAGGAACACTGAAGCTTTCTTT
TRBV4-3	-	-	TRBJ1-2	CASSQDRLYGYTF	TGCGCCAGCAGCCAAGATCGCCTTTATGGCTACACCTTC
TRBV18	TRBD1	-	TRBJ2-6	CASSPSTGPRSGANVLTF	TGTGCCAGCTCACCATCGACAGGGCCGCGCTCTGGGGCCAACGTCCTGACTTTC
TRBV30	-	-	TRBJ1-6	CAWRVSGTFNSPLHF	TGTGCCTGGAGAGTATCCGGGACGTTTAATTCACCCCTCCACTTT
TRBV11-2	-	-	TRBJ2-7	CASRPLPYEQYF	TGTGCCAGCAGGCCGTTGCCCTACGAGCAGTACTTC
TRBV5-1	TRBD1	-	TRBJ1-5	CASSLAGQANQPQHF	TGCGCCAGCAGCTTGGCCGGACAGGCCAATCAGCCCCAGCATTTT
TRBV30	-	-	TRBJ2-3	CAWSRGGPDTQYF	TGTGCCTGGAGCCGAGGGGGGCCTGATACGCAGTATTTT
TRBV7-8	TRBD1	once	TRBJ2-7	CASSLGQGSFLSYEQYF	TGTGCCAGCAGCTTAGGACAGGGGTCCTTCCTCTCCTACGAGCAGTACTTC
TRBV18	-	once	TRBJ1-1	CASSPPSSRAGAEAFF	TGTGCCAGCTCACCACCCTCCTCCCGGGCGGGAGCTGAAGCTTTCTTT
TRBV27	-	-	TRBJ1-5	CASSLLGGHQPQHF	TGTGCCAGCAGTTTATTGGGAGGGCATCAGCCCCAGCATTTT
TRBV5-6	-	once	TRBJ2-3	CASSLGASLDTQYF	TGTGCCAGCAGCTTGGGCGCCAGTTTAGATACGCAGTATTTT
TRBV4-3	-	-	TRBJ1-2	CASSQGSSAVNYGYTF	TGCGCCAGCAGCCAAGGGTCTTCGGCGGTCAACTATGGCTACACCTTC
TRBV10-3	-	-	TRBJ2-7	CAISDPFDGSSYEQYF	TGTGCCATCAGTGATCCCTTTGATGGGAGCTCCTACGAGCAGTACTTC
TRBV28	-	-	TRBJ1-4	CASSWPGQTEKLFF	TGTGCCAGCAGTTGGCCGGGACAAACTGAAAAACTGTTTTTT
TRBV7-3	-	-	TRBJ2-7	CASSLNPGYEQYF	TGTGCCAGCAGCTTAAACCCCGGCTACGAGCAGTACTTC